The entry below describes one TCR beta chain. Its cognate antigen has yet to be identified. Per-nucleotide qualities are absent, and no much larger clonotype sits a single base away. Taken from cysteine to phenylalanine, the CDR3 has 14 residues. Solely the CDR3 DNA is kept, with 42 bases framed from the first base. V loses 2 bases at its end and J loses 10 bases; junction bases beyond the gene matches: 6. The germline V gene (reference sequence) provides CDR1 SEHNR and CDR2 FQNEAQ. PBMCs were isolated by Ficoll-Paque density gradient centrifugation. The data were taken from a study of T-cell memory formation after mild COVID-19 (dated by TCRdb to about 2021). About the full investigation: TCR sequence clusters from the two donors were largely donor specific. The cohort comprised two young, previously healthy adult volunteers, one female and one male. T-cell clones expanding and contracting after mild COVID-19 in a couple of donors were tracked by longitudinal TCRalpha and TCRbeta repertoire sequencing.

TCRdb names Illumina NovaSeq 6000 as the instrument used. cDNA libraries for TCRalpha and TCRbeta were prepared by 5'RACE using constant-segment primers, with sample barcodes and unique molecular identifiers added. Trizol reagent was used to extract RNA from every sample. Library amplification was performed in two PCR steps, and a second sample barcode and Illumina TruSeq adapters were introduced in the second step. The libraries were sequenced on an Illumina NovaSeq using 2 x 150 bp paired-end reads. The paper's processing steps were these. With migec v1.2.7, reads were demultiplexed and then collapsed into UMI-guided consensus sequences. Using mixcr v2.1.11, the UMI consensuses were aligned to TRA and TRB V and J templates and assembled into clonotypes. Clonotypes were classified as expanded or contracted when called significant by both edgeR and NoisET, with noise models trained on biological replicates. For edgeR calls, the cutoffs were a false discovery rate-adjusted p below 0.01 and a log2 fold-change threshold of 1. As an exploratory analysis of dynamics, max-normalized trajectories of the 1000 most abundant clonotypes were examined with PCA combined with hierarchical clustering. The CD4 or CD8 phenotype of responding clones was assigned using the separately sequenced CD4+ and CD8+ repertoires. TCRdb passed the public sequencing reads through fastp at Q25 and MiXCR, retaining productive beta sequences. Rows merge per CDR3 protein into single entries with the most common DNA and genes. These V and J calls rely on TCRdb rather than the paper's analysis. Here the sample has fewer than 650,000 distinct CDR3 sequences; roughly a sixth occur a single time. The ten largest clones capture roughly 8% of the sample.

General conclusions and limits of the study: Clones contracting from day 15 to 85 had balanced CD4/CD8 phenotypes, while a second wave expanding from day 15 to 37 was biased towards CD4+. Contracting CD4+ clones were found mainly in CM and EM memory subsets, while CD8+ clones were enriched in EMRA. SARS-CoV-2 specificity was not confirmed for the second-wave clones peaking on day 37. Some responding clones were detected in pre-infection memory, which suggested that pre-existing cross-reactive memory T cells had joined the SARS-CoV-2 response. Only a couple of mild cases were covered by the study, and larger cohorts that include severe cases with pre-infection samples were considered necessary.

The V and J genes are TRBV7-9 and TRBJ1-2, and TRBD1 aligns with 11 junction nucleotides. This receptor was taken from an adult woman who had mild COVID-19 (a few samples of this study predate the infection). The sample titles of this study are shuffled in the database, so cell type and time point are left out; the donor was told from shared clones. Input material: PBMCs or a T cell subset sorted from them (not recorded which). CDR3 sequence: CASSLRGTGGHYTF. The DNA reads as follows: TGTGCCAGCAGCTTAAGAGGGACAGGGGGTCACTACACCTTC.